A single sample gave rise to the 9 T cell receptor beta chains below, sequenced in a study of blood T cell repertoires in COVID-19. TCRdb keeps only in-frame clones here, not all; method: immunoSEQ multiplex PCR. The sample lists 35,000 to 40,000 clones; 70% to 90% were seen once. The sequenced sample was peripheral blood. These receptor sequences come from a man aged 65 to 79 with active COVID-19.

This chain connects TRBV4-3 to TRBJ2-5; 12 bases are shared with TRBD2. The CDR3 is 19 residues long. V was pared by 3 bases and J by 1 base, with 12 bases of the junction left unmatched. Germline-derived CDR1 and CDR2 are LGHNA and YSLEER. CDR3 protein: CASSQDRRLAGGGQETQYF. The CDR3 region has the DNA TGCGCCAGCAGCCAGGACAGAAGGCTAGCGGGAGGGGGCCAAGAGACCCAGTACTTC.

The V call is TRBV5-4, the J call TRBJ1-2, with TRBD1 as a possible D gene (6 bases). The length of the CDR3 is 13 residues. Trimming shortened V by 4 bases and J by 8 bases, and 15 bases separated the two germline ends. Germline V CDR1 and CDR2: SGHNT, YYREEE (reference sequence). CDR3 in DNA: TGTGCCAGCAGCCATCCCGACAGGAGCGGCTACACCTTC. This gives the protein CASSHPDRSGYTF.

This sequence joins TRBV7-8 and TRBJ2-1, with 14 bases matching TRBD2. Germline CDR1 is SGHVS and CDR2 is FQNEAQ. V gave up 5 bases and J gave up 4 bases; unmatched junction bases: 4. The CDR3 extends over 16 amino acids. In DNA, the CDR3 is TGTGCCAGCAGCAAGAGGACTAGCGGGAGGTACAATGAGCAGTTCTTC. This codes for CASSKRTSGRYNEQFF.

This clone was recorded only once. The J gene is TRBJ2-7, the V gene TRBV5-1, with 8 nucleotides matching TRBD1. The CDR3 is made up of 14 amino acids. J was trimmed by 2 bases and V by 3 bases; bases with no gene match: 4. The V gene's germline CDR1 is SGHRS and CDR2 YFSETQ. The CDR3 DNA follows: TGCGCCAGCAGCTCCCTGACAGGGGCCTACGAGCAGTACTTC. This gives the protein CASSSLTGAYEQYF.

This chain connects TRBV4-1 to TRBJ2-1, with 11 nucleotides matching TRBD2. Unmatched junction bases numbered 6, after V lost 4 bases and J lost 10 bases. CDR1 and CDR2 from the germline V gene are MGHRA and YSYEKL. The CDR3 loop spans 14 amino acids. The CDR3 spells CASSLLGLAEEQFF. CDR3 bases: TGCGCCAGCAGCCTTTTGGGACTAGCGGAAGAGCAGTTCTTC.

This sequence joins TRBV3-1 (or the pseudogene TRBV3-2) and TRBJ1-3; TRBD1 agrees at 8 bases. V lost 10 bases, J lost 2 bases, and 7 bases stayed unmatched. CDR1 is LGHDT, CDR2 YNNKEL, per germline (reference sequence). The CDR3 length is 14 residues. The CDR3 region has the DNA TGTGCCACCGGTTCGACAGGGGCTGGAAACACCATATATTTT. Translation gives CATGSTGAGNTIYF.

V gene TRBV15 combines with J gene TRBJ2-1; maybe TRBD1 (5 bases). Germline V gene sequence: CDR1 LNHNV, CDR2 YYDKDF (reference sequence). Trimming removed 3 bases from V and 1 base from J, with 16 bases in between. The CDR3 extends over 17 amino acids. The CDR3 bases are TGTGCCACCAGCAGTCCCCTGGGGCGTTCTTCCTACAATGAGCAGTTCTTC. Protein product: CATSSPLGRSSYNEQFF.

This clone was detected only once. The chain combines TRBV5-5 with TRBJ2-1, with D possibly being TRBD2 (6 bases). V lost 4 bases to trimming and J lost 6 bases, with 20 bases between them. The CDR3 runs 16 residues. CDR1 is SGHKS, CDR2 YYEKEE, per germline (reference sequence). Written as DNA, the CDR3 is TGTGCCAGCAGCCGGCGCCCTAGCGACGGTTCCAATGAGCAGTTCTTC. It specifies CASSRRPSDGSNEQFF.

The J gene is TRBJ2-1, the V gene TRBV10-2; 14 nucleotides agree with TRBD2. Germline V CDR1 and CDR2: WSHSY, SAAADI. The CDR3 runs 17 residues. V was pared by 6 bases and J by 4 bases, with 8 bases of the junction left unmatched. The CDR3 loop is CASRGLAGGGVYNEQFF. CDR3 sequence (DNA): TGCGCCAGCAGAGGACTAGCGGGAGGAGGGGTATACAATGAGCAGTTCTTC.